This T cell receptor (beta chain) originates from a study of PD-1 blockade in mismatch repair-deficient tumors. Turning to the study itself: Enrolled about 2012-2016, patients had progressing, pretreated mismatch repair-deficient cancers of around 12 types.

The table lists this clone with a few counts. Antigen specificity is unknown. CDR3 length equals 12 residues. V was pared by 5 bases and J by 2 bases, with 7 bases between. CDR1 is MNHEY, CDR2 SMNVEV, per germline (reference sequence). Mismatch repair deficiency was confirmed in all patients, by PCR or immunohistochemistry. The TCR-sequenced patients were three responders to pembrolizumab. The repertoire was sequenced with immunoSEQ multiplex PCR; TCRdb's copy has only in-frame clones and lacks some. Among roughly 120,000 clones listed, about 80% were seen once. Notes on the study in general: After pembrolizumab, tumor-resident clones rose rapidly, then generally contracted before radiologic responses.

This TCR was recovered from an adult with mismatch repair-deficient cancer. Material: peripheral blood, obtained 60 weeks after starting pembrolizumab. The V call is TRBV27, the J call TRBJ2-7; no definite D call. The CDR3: CASSRGTYEQYF. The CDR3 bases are TGTGCCAGCAGTCGTGGCACCTACGAGCAGTACTTC.